The 6 T cell receptor beta chains below were found in one sample sequenced in a study of high-grade serous ovarian cancer treatment subgroups (dated by TCRdb to the early 2020s). Collection of tumor samples took place before definitive surgery or chemotherapy. The method behind the library was the immunoSEQ multiplex PCR assay. Held by TCRdb, this immuneACCESS table contains in-frame sequences only and omits some clones. Under half of the omission traces to an unresolved V gene where checked; the cause of the rest is unknown. The table for this sample lists about 4,400 clones; 65% to 85% of them were counted only once. The leading ten clones occupy approximately 5.7% of the sample. Sequenced input: tumor tissue. These receptors originate from a human donor with high-grade serous ovarian cancer.

A few counts support this clone. This sequence joins TRBV6-1 and TRBJ2-5, with 7 nucleotides matching TRBD2. The CDR3 has 14 amino acids. Trimming took 7 bases from V and 2 from J; bases not matched to a gene: 7. Per germline, CDR1 MNHNS and CDR2 SASEGT. CDR3 in DNA: TGTGCCAGCACCCTTGGGAGGGGACAAGAGACCCAGTACTTC. Translation: CASTLGRGQETQYF.

The chain uses TRBV6-1 and TRBJ1-1; 8 nucleotides align to TRBD1. CDR1 MNHNS and CDR2 SASEGT come from the germline V gene. The length of the CDR3 is 15 residues. V trimming: 0 bases; J trimming: 8 bases; junction bases outside the gene matches: 8. In nucleotides, the CDR3 is TGTGCCAGCAGTGAAGCCTCAGGGGGCGGCGTCGAAGCTTTCTTT. Translating gives CASSEASGGGVEAFF.

The CDR3 DNA follows: TGTGCCAGCAGTTCTGCAGTTTCTGGCTCCTACAATGAGCAGTTCTTC. Its protein is CASSSAVSGSYNEQFF. This chain joins TRBV9 and TRBJ2-1; D is uncertain. Germline lookup yields CDR1 SGDLS and CDR2 YYNGEE. V was trimmed by 5 bases and J by 0 bases, leaving 15 bases between them. The length of the CDR3 is 16 residues. Full variable domain (remainder filled in from reference TRBV9 and TRBJ2-1): DSGVTQTPKHLITATGQRVTLRCSPRSGDLSVYWYQQSLDQGLQFLIQYYNGEERAKGNILERFSAQQFPDLHSELNLSSLELGDSALYFCASSSAVSGSYNEQFFGPGTRLTVL.

This clone has just a few counts. CDR3 sequence (DNA): TGCGCCAGCAGCTTGGACTACCTTCGAACCTACGAGCAGTACTTC. Translation gives CASSLDYLRTYEQYF. The rearrangement joins TRBV5-1 to TRBJ2-7; no clear D gene. Trimming removed 0 bases at V and 2 bases at J, with 12 bases between. This CDR3 spans 15 amino acids. Germline V gives CDR1 SGHRS, CDR2 YFSETQ.

The rearrangement uses TRBV6-5 and TRBJ2-7; D remains unclear. Trimming stripped 4 bases from V and 1 base from J, with 8 bases between. The germline CDR1 and CDR2 sequences are MNHEY and SVGAGI. The CDR3 sequence is 13 residues long. CDR3 DNA sequence: TGTGCCAGCAGTTGGCTTTGGTCCTACGAGCAGTACTTC. Its translation: CASSWLWSYEQYF.

In this sample, this clone turned up a few times. This rearrangement joins TRBV9 to TRBJ2-5; D is possibly TRBD1 or TRBD2 (6 bases each). V was pared by 0 bases and J by 5 bases, with 14 bases between. This CDR3 has 15 amino acids. Germline CDR1 and CDR2: SGDLS and YYNGEE. The CDR3 nucleotides are TGTGCCAGCAGCGTAGGGTCTCGGGGGCCGGAGACCCAGTACTTC. It yields the protein CASSVGSRGPETQYF.